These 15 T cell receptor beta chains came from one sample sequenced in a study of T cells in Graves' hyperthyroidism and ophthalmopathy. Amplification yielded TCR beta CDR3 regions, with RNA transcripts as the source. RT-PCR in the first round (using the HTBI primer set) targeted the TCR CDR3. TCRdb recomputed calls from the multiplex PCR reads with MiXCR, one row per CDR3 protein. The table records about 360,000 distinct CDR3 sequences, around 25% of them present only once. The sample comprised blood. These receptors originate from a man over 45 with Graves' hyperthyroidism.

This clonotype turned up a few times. The CDR3 sequence: CASSGGVVNTEAFF. The CDR3 nucleotides read TGTGCCAGTAGTGGGGGAGTGGTGAACACTGAAGCTTTCTTT. The chain recombines TRBV19 with TRBJ1-1; D is possibly TRBD1 (5 bases). The CDR3 consists of 14 residues. The V end was cut by 5 bases, the J end by 0 bases, with 10 bases between. Germline CDR1 is LNHDA and CDR2 is SQIVND (reference sequence).

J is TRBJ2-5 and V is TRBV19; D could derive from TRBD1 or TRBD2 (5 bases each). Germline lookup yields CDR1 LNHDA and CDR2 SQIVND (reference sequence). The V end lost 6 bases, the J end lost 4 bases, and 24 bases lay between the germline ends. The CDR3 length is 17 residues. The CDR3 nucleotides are TGTGCCAGTAGCCGGGGACCCCAACAGCCCGGAGCAGAGACCCAGTACTTC. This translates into CASSRGPQQPGAETQYF.

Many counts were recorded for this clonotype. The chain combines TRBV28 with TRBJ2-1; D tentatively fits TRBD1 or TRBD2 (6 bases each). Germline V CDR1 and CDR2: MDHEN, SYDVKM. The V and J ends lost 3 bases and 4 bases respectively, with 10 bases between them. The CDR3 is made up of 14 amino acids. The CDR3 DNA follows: TGTGCCAGCAGTTTTGGGGGGCCTTACAATGAGCAGTTCTTC. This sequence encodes CASSFGGPYNEQFF.

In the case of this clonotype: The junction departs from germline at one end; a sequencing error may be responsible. The CDR3: CASSRTSGADTQCF. The CDR3 DNA sequence: TGTGCCAGCTCCAGGACTAGTGGAGCAGATACGCAGTGTTTT. The chain carries TRBV18 and TRBJ2-3; 7 bases are shared with TRBD2. The CDR3 is 14 residues long. The germline V gene has CDR1 KGHSH and CDR2 LQKENI.

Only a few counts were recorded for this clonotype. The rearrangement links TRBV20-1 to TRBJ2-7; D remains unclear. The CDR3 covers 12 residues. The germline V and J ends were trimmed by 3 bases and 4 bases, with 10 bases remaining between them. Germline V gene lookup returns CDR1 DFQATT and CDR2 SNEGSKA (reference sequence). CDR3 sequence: CSASYQEYEQYF. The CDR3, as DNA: TGCAGTGCTAGTTACCAGGAATACGAGCAGTACTTC.

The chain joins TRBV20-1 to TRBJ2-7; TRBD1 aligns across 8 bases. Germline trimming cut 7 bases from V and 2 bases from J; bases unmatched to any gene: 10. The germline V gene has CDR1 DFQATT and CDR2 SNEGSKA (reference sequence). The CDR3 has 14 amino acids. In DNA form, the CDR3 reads TGCAGTGTTCTGACCGGGACAGGTACCTACGAGCAGTACTTC. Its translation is CSVLTGTGTYEQYF.

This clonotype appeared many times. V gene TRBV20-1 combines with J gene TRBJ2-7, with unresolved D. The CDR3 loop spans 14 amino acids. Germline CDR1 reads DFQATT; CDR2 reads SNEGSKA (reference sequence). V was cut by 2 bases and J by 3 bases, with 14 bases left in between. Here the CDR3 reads CSARYPGTVYEQYF. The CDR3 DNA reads TGCAGTGCTAGATATCCAGGCACCGTCTACGAGCAGTACTTC.

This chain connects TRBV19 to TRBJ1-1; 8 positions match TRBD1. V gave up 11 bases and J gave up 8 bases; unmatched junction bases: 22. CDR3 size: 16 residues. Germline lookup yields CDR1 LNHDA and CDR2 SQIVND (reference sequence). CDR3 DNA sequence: TGTGCCTCAGGGGGCGTGACAGGGACGGGTAGGGGGGAAGCTTTCTTT. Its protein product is CASGGVTGTGRGEAFF. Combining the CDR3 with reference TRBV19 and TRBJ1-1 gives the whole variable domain DGGITQSPKYLFRKEGQNVTLSCEQNLNHDAMYWYRQDPGQGLRLIYYSQIVNDFQKGDIAEGYSVSREKKESFPLTVTSAQKNPTAFYLCASGGVTGTGRGEAFFGQGTRLTVV.

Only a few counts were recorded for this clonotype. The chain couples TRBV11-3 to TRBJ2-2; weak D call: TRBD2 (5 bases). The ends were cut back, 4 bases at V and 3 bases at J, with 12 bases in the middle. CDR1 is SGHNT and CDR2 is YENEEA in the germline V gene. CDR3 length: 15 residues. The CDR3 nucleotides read TGTGCCAGCAGCTCCCTGGACTTGGACACCGGGGAGCTGTTTTTT. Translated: CASSSLDLDTGELFF.

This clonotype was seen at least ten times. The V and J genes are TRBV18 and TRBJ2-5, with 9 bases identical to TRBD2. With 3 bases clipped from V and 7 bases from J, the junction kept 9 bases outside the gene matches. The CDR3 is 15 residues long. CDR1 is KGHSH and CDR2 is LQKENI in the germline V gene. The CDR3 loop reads CASSPGLAAIWTQYF. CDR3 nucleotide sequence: TGTGCCAGCTCACCGGGACTAGCAGCCATTTGGACCCAGTACTTC.

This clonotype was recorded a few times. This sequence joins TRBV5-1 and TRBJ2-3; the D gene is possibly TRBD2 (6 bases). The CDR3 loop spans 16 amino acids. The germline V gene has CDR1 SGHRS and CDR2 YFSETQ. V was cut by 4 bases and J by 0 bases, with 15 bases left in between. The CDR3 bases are TGCGCCAGCAGCCCGGAGGGATTTTCTAGCACAGATACGCAGTATTTT. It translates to CASSPEGFSSTDTQYF. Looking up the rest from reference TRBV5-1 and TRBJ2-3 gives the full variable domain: KAGVTQTPRYLIKTRGQQVTLSCSPISGHRSVSWYQQTPGQGLQFLFEYFSETQRNKGNFPGRFSGRQFSNSRSEMNVSTLELGDSALYLCASSPEGFSSTDTQYFGPGTRLTVL.

CDR3 sequence (DNA): TGTGCCAGCAGCGAGGCAGGGGTACTGTTCTTC. This gives the protein CASSEAGVLFF. The chain is built from TRBV9 and TRBJ2-1; D is possibly TRBD1 (6 bases). The CDR3 length is 11 residues. Trimming took off 3 bases at V and 15 bases at J, with 13 bases between the two ends. Germline V lookup: CDR1 SGDLS, CDR2 YYNGEE.

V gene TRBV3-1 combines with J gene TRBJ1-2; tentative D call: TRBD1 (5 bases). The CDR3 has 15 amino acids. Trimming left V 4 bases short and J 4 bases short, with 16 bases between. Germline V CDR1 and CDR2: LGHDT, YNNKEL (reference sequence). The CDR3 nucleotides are TGTGCCAGCAGCCCGAGCCCAGGTGACAGCTATGGCTACACCTTC. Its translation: CASSPSPGDSYGYTF. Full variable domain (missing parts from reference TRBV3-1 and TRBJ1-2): DTAVSQTPKYLVTQMGNDKSIKCEQNLGHDTMYWYKQDSKKFLKIMFSYNNKELIINETVPNRFSPKSPDKAHLNLHINSLELGDSAVYFCASSPSPGDSYGYTFGSGTRLTVV.

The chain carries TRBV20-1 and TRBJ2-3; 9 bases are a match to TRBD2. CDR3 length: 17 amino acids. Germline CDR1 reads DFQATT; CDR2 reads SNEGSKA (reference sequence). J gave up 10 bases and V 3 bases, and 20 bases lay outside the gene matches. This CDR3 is CSASVLDAGGVARSQYF. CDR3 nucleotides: TGCAGTGCTAGTGTCTTAGACGCGGGAGGGGTAGCAAGATCGCAGTATTTT.

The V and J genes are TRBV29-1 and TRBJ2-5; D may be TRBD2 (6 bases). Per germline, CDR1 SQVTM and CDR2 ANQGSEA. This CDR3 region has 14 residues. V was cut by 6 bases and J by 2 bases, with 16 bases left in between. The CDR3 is CSVYNTREQETQYF. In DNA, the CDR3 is TGCAGCGTCTACAATACCCGGGAGCAAGAGACCCAGTACTTC.